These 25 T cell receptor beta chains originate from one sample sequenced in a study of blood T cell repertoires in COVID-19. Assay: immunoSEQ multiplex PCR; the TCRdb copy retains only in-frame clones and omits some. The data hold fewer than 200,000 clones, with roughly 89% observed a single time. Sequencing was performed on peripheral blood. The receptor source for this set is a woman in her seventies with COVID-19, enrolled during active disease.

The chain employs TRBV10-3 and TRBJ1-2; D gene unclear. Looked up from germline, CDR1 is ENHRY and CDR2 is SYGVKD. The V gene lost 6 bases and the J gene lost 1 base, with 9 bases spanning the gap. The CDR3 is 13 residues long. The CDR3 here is CAIRLNNNYGYTF. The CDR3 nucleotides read TGTGCCATCAGGCTTAACAATAACTATGGCTACACCTTC.

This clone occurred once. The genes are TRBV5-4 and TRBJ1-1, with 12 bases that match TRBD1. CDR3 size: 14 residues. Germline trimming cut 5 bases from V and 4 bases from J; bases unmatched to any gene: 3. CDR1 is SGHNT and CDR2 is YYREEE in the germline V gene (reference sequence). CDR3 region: CASRGTGGFTEAFF. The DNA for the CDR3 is TGTGCCAGCAGGGGGACAGGGGGCTTCACTGAAGCTTTCTTT.

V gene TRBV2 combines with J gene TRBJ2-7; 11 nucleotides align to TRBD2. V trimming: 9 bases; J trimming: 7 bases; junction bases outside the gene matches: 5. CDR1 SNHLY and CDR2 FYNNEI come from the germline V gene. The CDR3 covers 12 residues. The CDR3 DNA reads TGTGCCAGTGGGACTAGCGGTAGGGAGCAGTACTTC. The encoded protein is CASGTSGREQYF.

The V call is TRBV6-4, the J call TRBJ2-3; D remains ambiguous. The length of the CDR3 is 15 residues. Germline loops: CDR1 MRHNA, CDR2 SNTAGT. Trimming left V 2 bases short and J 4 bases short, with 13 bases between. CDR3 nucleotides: TGTGCCAGCAGTGACGACTTCAGTCCCCCAGATACGCAGTATTTT. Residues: CASSDDFSPPDTQYF.

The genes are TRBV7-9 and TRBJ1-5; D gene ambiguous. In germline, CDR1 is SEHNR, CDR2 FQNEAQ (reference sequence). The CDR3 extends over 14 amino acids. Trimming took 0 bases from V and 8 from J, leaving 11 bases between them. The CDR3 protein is CASSLAGGDEPQHF. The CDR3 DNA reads TGTGCCAGCAGCTTAGCGGGCGGGGATGAGCCCCAGCATTTT.

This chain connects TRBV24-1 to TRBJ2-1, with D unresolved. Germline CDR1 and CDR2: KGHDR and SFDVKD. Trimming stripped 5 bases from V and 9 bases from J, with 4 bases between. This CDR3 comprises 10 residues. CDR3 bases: TGTGCCACCAGTGTGGCTGAGCAGTTCTTC. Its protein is CATSVAEQFF.

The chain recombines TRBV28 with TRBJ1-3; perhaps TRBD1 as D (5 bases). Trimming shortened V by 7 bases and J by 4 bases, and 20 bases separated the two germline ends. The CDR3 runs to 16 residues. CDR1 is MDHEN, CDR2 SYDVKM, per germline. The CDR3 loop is CASNTRRGSSGNTIYF. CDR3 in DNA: TGTGCCAGCAATACTCGAAGGGGATCGTCAGGAAACACCATATATTTT.

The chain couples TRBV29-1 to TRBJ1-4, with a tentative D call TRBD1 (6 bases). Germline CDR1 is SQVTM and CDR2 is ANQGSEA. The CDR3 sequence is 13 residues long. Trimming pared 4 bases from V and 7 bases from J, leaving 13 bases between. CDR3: CSVGGGRGEKLFF. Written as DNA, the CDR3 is TGCAGCGTTGGAGGGGGTCGGGGTGAAAAACTGTTTTTT. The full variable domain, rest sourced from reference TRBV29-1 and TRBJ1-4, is SAVISQKPSRDICQRGTSLTIQCQVDSQVTMMFWYRQQPGQSLTLIATANQGSEATYESGFVIDKFPISRPNLTFSTLTVSNMSPEDSSIYLCSVGGGRGEKLFFGSGTQLSVL.

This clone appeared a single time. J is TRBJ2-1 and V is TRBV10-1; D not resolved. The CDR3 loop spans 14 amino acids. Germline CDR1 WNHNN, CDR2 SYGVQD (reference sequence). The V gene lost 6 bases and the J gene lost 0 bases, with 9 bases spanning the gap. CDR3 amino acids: CASRGSSSYNEQFF. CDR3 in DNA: TGCGCCAGCAGGGGCAGTAGCTCCTACAATGAGCAGTTCTTC.

The CDR3 reads CATSRDPIRELFF. In DNA form, the CDR3 reads TGTGCCACCAGCAGAGACCCTATACGGGAGCTGTTTTTT. The chain combines TRBV15 with TRBJ2-2; D gene uncertain. V lost 0 bases to trimming and J lost 9 bases, with 8 bases between them. The CDR3 covers 13 residues. Germline V gene sequence: CDR1 LNHNV, CDR2 YYDKDF (reference sequence).

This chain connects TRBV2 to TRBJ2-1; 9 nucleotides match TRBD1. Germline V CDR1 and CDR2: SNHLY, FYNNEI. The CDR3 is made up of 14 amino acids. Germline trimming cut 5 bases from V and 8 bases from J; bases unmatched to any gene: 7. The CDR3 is CASSYRDRADEQFF. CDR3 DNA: TGTGCCAGCAGTTACCGGGACAGGGCCGATGAGCAGTTCTTC. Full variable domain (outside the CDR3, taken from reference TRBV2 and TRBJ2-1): EPEVTQTPSHQVTQMGQEVILRCVPISNHLYFYWYRQILGQKVEFLVSFYNNEISEKSEIFDDQFSVERPDGSNFTLKIRSTKLEDSAMYFCASSYRDRADEQFFGPGTRLTVL.

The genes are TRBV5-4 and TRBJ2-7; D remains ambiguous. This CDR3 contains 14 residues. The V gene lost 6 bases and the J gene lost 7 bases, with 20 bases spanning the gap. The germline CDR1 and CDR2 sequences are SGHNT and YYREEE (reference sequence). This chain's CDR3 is CASKQSLGFEEQYF. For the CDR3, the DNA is TGTGCCAGCAAACAGTCTTTAGGCTTCGAGGAGCAGTACTTC.

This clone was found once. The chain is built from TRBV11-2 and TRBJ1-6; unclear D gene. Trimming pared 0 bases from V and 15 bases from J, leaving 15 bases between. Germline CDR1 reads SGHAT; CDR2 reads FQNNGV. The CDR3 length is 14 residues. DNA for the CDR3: TGTGCCAGCAGCTTAGATCTAGAGGGAAAGTACCTCCACTTT. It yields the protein CASSLDLEGKYLHF.

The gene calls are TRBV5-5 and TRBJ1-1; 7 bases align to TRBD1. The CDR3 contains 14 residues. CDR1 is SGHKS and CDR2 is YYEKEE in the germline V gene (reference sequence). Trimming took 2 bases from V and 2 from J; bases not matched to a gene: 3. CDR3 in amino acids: CASSFSGGNTEAFF. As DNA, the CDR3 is TGTGCCAGCAGCTTTTCAGGGGGAAACACTGAAGCTTTCTTT.

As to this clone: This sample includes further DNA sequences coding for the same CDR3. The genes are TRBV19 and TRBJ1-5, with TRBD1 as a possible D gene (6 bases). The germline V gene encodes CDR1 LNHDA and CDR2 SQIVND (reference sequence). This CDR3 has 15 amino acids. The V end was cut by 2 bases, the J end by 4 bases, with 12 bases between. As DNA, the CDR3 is TGTGCCAGTAGTATAACTCAGGGGTCTAATCAGCCCCAGCATTTT. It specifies CASSITQGSNQPQHF.

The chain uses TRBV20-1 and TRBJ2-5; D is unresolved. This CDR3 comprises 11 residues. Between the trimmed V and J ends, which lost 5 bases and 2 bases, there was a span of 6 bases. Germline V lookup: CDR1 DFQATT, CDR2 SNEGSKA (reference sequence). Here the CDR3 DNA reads TGCAGTGCTGACTTTCAAGAGACCCAGTACTTC. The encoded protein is CSADFQETQYF.

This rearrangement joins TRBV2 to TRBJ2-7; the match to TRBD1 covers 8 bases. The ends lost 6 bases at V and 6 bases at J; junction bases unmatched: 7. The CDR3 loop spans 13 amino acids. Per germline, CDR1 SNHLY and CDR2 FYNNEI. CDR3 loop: CASRTGGVSEQYF. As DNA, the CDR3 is TGTGCCAGCAGAACAGGGGGAGTGTCCGAGCAGTACTTC.

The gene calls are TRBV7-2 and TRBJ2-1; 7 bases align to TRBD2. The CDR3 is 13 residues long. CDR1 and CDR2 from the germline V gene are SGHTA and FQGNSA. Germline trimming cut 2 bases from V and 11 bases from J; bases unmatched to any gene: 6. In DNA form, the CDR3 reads TGTGCCAGCAGCTTACAAGCGGGACCTAAGCAGTTCTTC. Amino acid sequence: CASSLQAGPKQFF.

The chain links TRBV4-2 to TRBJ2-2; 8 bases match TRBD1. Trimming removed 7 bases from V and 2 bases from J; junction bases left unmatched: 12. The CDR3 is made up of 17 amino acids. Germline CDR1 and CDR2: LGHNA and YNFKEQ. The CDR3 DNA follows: TGTGCCAGCAACGCCGGACAGGGAAGTGGTAACACCGGGGAGCTGTTTTTT. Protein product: CASNAGQGSGNTGELFF.

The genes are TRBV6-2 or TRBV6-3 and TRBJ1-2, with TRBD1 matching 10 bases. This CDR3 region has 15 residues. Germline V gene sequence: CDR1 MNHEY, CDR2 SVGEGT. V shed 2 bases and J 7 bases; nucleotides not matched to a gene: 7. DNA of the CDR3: TGTGCCAGCAGTTACCGAATTGACAGGGGGCCTGGCTACACCTTC. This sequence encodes CASSYRIDRGPGYTF.

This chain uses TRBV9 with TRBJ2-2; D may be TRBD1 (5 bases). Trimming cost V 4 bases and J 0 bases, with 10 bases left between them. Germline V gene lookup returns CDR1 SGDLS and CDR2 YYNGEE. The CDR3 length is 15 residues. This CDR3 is CASSKDSTNTGELFF. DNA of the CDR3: TGTGCCAGCAGCAAAGACAGTACGAACACCGGGGAGCTGTTTTTT.

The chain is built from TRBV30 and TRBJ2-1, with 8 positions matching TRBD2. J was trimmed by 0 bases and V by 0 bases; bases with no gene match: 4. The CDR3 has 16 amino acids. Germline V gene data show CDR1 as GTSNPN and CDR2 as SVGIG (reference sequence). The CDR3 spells CAWSVGSGISYNEQFF. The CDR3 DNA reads TGTGCCTGGAGTGTGGGTAGCGGGATCTCCTACAATGAGCAGTTCTTC. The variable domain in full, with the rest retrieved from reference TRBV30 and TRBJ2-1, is SQTIHQWPATLVQPVGSPLSLECTVEGTSNPNLYWYRQAAGRGLQLLFYSVGIGQISSEVPQNLSASRPQDRQFILSSKKLLLSDSGFYLCAWSVGSGISYNEQFFGPGTRLTVL.

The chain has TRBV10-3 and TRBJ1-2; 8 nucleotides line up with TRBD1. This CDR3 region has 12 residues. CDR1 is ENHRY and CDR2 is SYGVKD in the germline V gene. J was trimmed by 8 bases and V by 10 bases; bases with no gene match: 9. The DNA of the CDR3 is TGTGCCAGTTCCGTCCAGGGGGCGGGCTACACCTTC. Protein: CASSVQGAGYTF.

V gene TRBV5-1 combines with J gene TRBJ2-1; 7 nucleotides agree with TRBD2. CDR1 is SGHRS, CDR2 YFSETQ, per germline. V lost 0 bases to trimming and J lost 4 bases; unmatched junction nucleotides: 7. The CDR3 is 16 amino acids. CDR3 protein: CASSLDPGGLYNEQFF. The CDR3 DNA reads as TGCGCCAGCAGCTTGGATCCGGGGGGACTATACAATGAGCAGTTCTTC. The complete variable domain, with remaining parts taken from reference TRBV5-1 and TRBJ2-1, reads KAGVTQTPRYLIKTRGQQVTLSCSPISGHRSVSWYQQTPGQGLQFLFEYFSETQRNKGNFPGRFSGRQFSNSRSEMNVSTLELGDSALYLCASSLDPGGLYNEQFFGPGTRLTVL.

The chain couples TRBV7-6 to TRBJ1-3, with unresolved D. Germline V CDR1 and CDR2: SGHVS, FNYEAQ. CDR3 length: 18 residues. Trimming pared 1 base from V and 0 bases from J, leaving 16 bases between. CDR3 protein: CASSLDSGGGLSGNTIYF. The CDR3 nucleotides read TGTGCCAGCAGCTTAGATTCGGGAGGAGGGCTCTCTGGAAACACCATATATTTT.